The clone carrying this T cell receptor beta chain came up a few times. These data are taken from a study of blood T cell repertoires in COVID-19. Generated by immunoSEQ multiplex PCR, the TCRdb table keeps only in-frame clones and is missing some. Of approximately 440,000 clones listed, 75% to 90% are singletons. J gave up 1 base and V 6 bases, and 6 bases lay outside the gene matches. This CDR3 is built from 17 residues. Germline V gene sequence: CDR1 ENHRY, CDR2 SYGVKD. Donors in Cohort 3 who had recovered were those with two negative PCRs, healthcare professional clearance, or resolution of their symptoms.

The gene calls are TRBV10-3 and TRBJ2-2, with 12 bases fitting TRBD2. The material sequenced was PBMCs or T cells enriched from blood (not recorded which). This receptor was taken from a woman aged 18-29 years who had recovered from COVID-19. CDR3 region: CAIRSGLAGLNTGELFF. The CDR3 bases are TGTGCCATCAGGTCGGGACTAGCGGGCTTGAACACCGGGGAGCTGTTTTTT.